This TCR beta chain emerged from a study of human T cells and chemical hapten exposure. Ten or more counts support this clonotype. Its antigen is still unknown. CDR3 length: 13 residues. The V gene lost 8 bases and the J gene lost 1 base, with 13 bases spanning the gap. The V gene's germline CDR1 is DFQATT and CDR2 SNEGSKA (reference sequence). Points from the study as a whole: Counts of expanded TCRs at PT1 were positively correlated with patch test score. Alopecia was present in the donors, so their immune response may differ from healthy people's.

TCRdb reprocessed the RACE reads via MiXCR and lists one record per CDR3 protein. The data contain roughly 40,000 distinct CDR3 sequences, around 9.3% of them singletons. Time point of the sample: patch test 2, 6 weeks after DPC sensitization. Stated treatment: therapeutic diphenylcyclopropenone sensitization with weekly scalp DPC. Prior to each patch test being applied, blood was drawn. This specimen was whole blood, taken in connection with sensitization to the hapten diphenylcyclopropenone (DPC). This clonotype was obtained from a woman aged 40 to 50 with alopecia areata. Some clones in this sample may be carry-over from other donors' samples. The chain joins TRBV20-1 to TRBJ2-3; either TRBD1 or TRBD2 may supply D (7 bases each). In nucleotides, the CDR3 is TGCAGTCTCAGGGGGGGTGGCACAGATACGCAGTATTTT. Protein product: CSLRGGGTDTQYF.